A single sample is the source of the 27 T cell receptor beta chains below, sequenced in a study of T cells after yellow fever vaccination (dated by TCRdb to about 2019). The library was obtained by 5' RACE. TCRdb shows the sequencer as Illumina HiSeq 2500. TCRdb took the public reads, trimmed them with fastp at Q25, ran MiXCR for clone calling and kept in-frame beta chains. Rows are unified per CDR3 protein, each entry keeping the most common DNA and genes. The sample profile shows 620,000 or so distinct CDR3 sequences; roughly a sixth of them were found once. In total, the top ten clones hold around 16% of the sample. The sample's treatment or condition, from its label and the paper: live attenuated yellow fever vaccine strain. Material: PBMCs, obtained more than 4 days after the first yellow fever vaccination. These receptors all come from a man aged 18 to 30 who received the YFV17D yellow fever vaccine.

The J gene is TRBJ2-5, the V gene TRBV5-1; 10 positions match TRBD2. Per the germline V gene, CDR1 is SGHRS and CDR2 is YFSETQ. V lost 5 bases, J lost 10 bases, and 11 bases stayed unmatched. The CDR3 spans 14 residues. This CDR3 reads CASSFSGGTGGQYF. The CDR3 nucleotides read TGCGCCAGCAGTTTTAGCGGGGGGACCGGGGGCCAGTACTTC.

This clonotype was counted a few times. The DNA of the CDR3 is TGCAGTGCAGGGGACAGGGTAGGGGAAGAGACCCAGTACTTC. This codes for CSAGDRVGEETQYF. V usage is TRBV20-1 and J usage is TRBJ2-5, with 9 bases aligning to TRBD1. The CDR3 sequence is 14 residues long. Unmatched junction bases numbered 8, after V lost 6 bases and J lost 3 bases. The V gene's germline CDR1 is DFQATT and CDR2 SNEGSKA (reference sequence).

This clonotype was seen more than once but under ten times. The chain carries TRBV6-5 and TRBJ2-5; no definite D call. CDR1 and CDR2 from the germline V gene are MNHEY and SVGAGI. V was clipped by 2 bases and J by 1 base, with 8 bases between them. CDR3 length: 14 residues. CDR3 amino acids: CASSYGSLQETQYF. The CDR3 DNA is TGTGCCAGCAGTTACGGCAGCCTCCAAGAGACCCAGTACTTC.

This clonotype was counted between two and nine times. This rearrangement joins TRBV29-1 to TRBJ1-1; D may be TRBD1 (6 bases). This CDR3 region has 13 residues. In germline, CDR1 is SQVTM, CDR2 ANQGSEA. Trimming removed 5 bases from V and 4 bases from J, with 14 bases in between. Written as DNA, the CDR3 is TGCAGCGTTTCGATGAACAGGGCCACTGAAGCTTTCTTT. Encoded protein: CSVSMNRATEAFF.

This clonotype was seen a handful of times. The rearrangement uses TRBV20-1 and TRBJ2-2; D is possibly TRBD2 (5 bases). CDR3 length: 15 amino acids. CDR1 DFQATT and CDR2 SNEGSKA come from the germline V gene (reference sequence). The V and J ends lost 5 bases and 1 base respectively, with 14 bases between them. This CDR3 reads CSAFPVGENTGELFF. Written as DNA, the CDR3 is TGCAGTGCTTTCCCCGTCGGGGAGAACACCGGGGAGCTGTTTTTT.

The V gene is TRBV6-2 or TRBV6-3, the J gene TRBJ1-1; D uncertain. This CDR3 is 14 amino acids long. CDR1 MNHEY and CDR2 SVGEGT come from the germline V gene. V lost 6 bases and J lost 1, with 12 bases in between. DNA for the CDR3: TGTGCCAGCAGAGCCGGATCTACGAACACTGAAGCTTTCTTT. Its protein product is CASRAGSTNTEAFF.

The V call is TRBV7-9, the J call TRBJ1-1; 8 bases are a match to TRBD1. This CDR3 contains 14 residues. V was pared by 5 bases and J by 4 bases, with 6 bases of the junction left unmatched. Germline V gene data show CDR1 as SEHNR and CDR2 as FQNEAQ (reference sequence). The CDR3 is CASSPLTGGTEAFF. CDR3 nucleotide sequence: TGTGCCAGCAGCCCCCTAACAGGGGGCACTGAAGCTTTCTTT.

A few counts support this clonotype. The gene calls are TRBV6-2 or TRBV6-3 and TRBJ2-2; D is unclear. The CDR3 contains 13 residues. V lost 1 base, J lost 6 bases, and 6 bases lay in between. The V gene's germline CDR1 is MNHEY and CDR2 SVGEGT. Written as DNA, the CDR3 is TGTGCCAGCAGTTACTATCCCCCCGGGGAGCTGTTTTTT. Amino acids: CASSYYPPGELFF.

A few counts support this clonotype. This chain connects TRBV4-3 to TRBJ2-7; D is possibly TRBD1 (6 bases). The CDR3 sequence is 16 residues long. The V and J ends lost 1 base and 4 bases respectively, with 17 bases between them. Germline V gene data show CDR1 as LGHNA and CDR2 as YSLEER. This CDR3 is CASSQGGWRQGYEQYF. The CDR3 nucleotides read TGCGCCAGCAGCCAAGGTGGTTGGCGGCAGGGGTACGAGCAGTACTTC.

Only a few counts were recorded for this clonotype. The chain has TRBV7-2 and TRBJ1-1, with unresolved D. Germline lookup yields CDR1 SGHTA and CDR2 FQGNSA. The CDR3 has 13 residues. V was pared by 11 bases and J by 0 bases, with 13 bases between. CDR3 sequence reads: CAVQRGLNTEAFF. CDR3 sequence (DNA): TGTGCCGTCCAACGGGGTCTGAACACTGAAGCTTTCTTT. The variable domain in full, completed from reference TRBV7-2 and TRBJ1-1, reads GAGVSQSPSNKVTEKGKDVELRCDPISGHTALYWYRQSLGQGLEFLIYFQGNSAPDKSGLPSDRFSAERTGGSVSTLTIQRTQQEDSAVYLCAVQRGLNTEAFFGQGTRLTVV.

The J gene is TRBJ1-1, the V gene TRBV7-2, with D possibly matching TRBD1 (5 bases). CDR3 length: 15 residues. CDR1 is SGHTA, CDR2 FQGNSA, per germline. Between the trimmed V and J ends, which lost 2 bases and 2 bases, there was a span of 12 bases. This CDR3 reads CASSLHQGLNTEAFF. In DNA, the CDR3 is TGTGCCAGCAGCTTACATCAGGGTCTTAACACTGAAGCTTTCTTT.

The rearrangement joins TRBV14 to TRBJ2-7, with unresolved D. CDR3 length: 13 amino acids. The germline V gene has CDR1 SGHDN and CDR2 FVKESK. V was cut by 0 bases and J by 6 bases, with 9 bases left in between. In DNA form, the CDR3 reads TGTGCCAGCAGCCAAGATCTCGCTGGCGAGCAGTACGTC. Its protein is CASSQDLAGEQYV.

The CDR3 bases are TGTGCCAGCAGTGTCTACAGCTATGGCTACACCTTC. Translating it yields CASSVYSYGYTF. The chain has TRBV6-1 and TRBJ1-2, with unresolved D. In germline, CDR1 is MNHNS, CDR2 SASEGT. This CDR3 is 12 amino acids long. The V and J ends lost 4 bases and 4 bases respectively, with 7 bases between them.

V gene TRBV7-2 combines with J gene TRBJ2-5; 8 nucleotides line up with TRBD2. With 5 bases clipped from V and 0 bases from J, the junction kept 11 bases outside the gene matches. CDR1 SGHTA and CDR2 FQGNSA come from the germline V gene. The CDR3 is 17 residues long. The CDR3 coding sequence is TGTGCCAGCAGCCGCATTCGGGGGGGCGTGTACCAAGAGACCCAGTACTTC. Residues: CASSRIRGGVYQETQYF.

This clonotype has only a few counts. The J gene is TRBJ1-6, the V gene TRBV7-9; possibly TRBD1 for D (6 bases). The CDR3 is 16 residues long. V was pared by 2 bases and J by 7 bases, with 15 bases between. Per germline, CDR1 SEHNR and CDR2 FQNEAQ (reference sequence). CDR3 region: CASSLKGDGRNSPLHF. The CDR3 coding sequence is TGTGCCAGCAGCTTAAAGGGGGACGGTCGGAATTCACCCCTCCACTTT.

The V call is TRBV12-3 or TRBV12-4, the J call TRBJ1-5; TRBD1 matches 9 bases. J gave up 4 bases and V 4 bases, and 2 bases lay outside the gene matches. The CDR3 contains 14 residues. The CDR3 coding sequence is TGTGCCAGCAGTTGGACAGGGGTGAATCAGCCCCAGCATTTT. Translation gives CASSWTGVNQPQHF.

This clonotype came up a few times. The V gene is TRBV10-3, the J gene TRBJ2-1; D not resolved. Looked up from germline, CDR1 is ENHRY and CDR2 is SYGVKD. This CDR3 spans 14 amino acids. Trimming took 3 bases from V and 0 from J, leaving 6 bases between them. The CDR3 is CAISDWSSYNEQFF. The CDR3 coding sequence is TGTGCCATCAGTGACTGGAGCTCCTACAATGAGCAGTTCTTC.

A few counts support this clonotype. The chain carries TRBV6-1 and TRBJ1-2; 8 nucleotides agree with TRBD1. The J segment lost 2 bases and the V segment lost 6 bases, leaving 8 bases of the junction unmatched. Germline CDR1 MNHNS, CDR2 SASEGT. The CDR3 spans 15 residues. The CDR3 DNA reads TGTGCCAGCAGCAGGACAGGGAAGATAAACTATGGCTACACCTTC. This gives the protein CASSRTGKINYGYTF.

The V gene is TRBV4-3, the J gene TRBJ1-3; unclear D gene. The germline gives CDR1 LGHNA, CDR2 YSLEER. V was trimmed by 0 bases and J by 4 bases, leaving 10 bases between them. There are 15 residues in the CDR3. The CDR3 nucleotides read TGCGCCAGCAGCCAAGAAGTTCCGCCCGGAAACACCATATATTTT. Translated, it gives CASSQEVPPGNTIYF.

The V and J genes are TRBV20-1 and TRBJ1-5; 7 nucleotides line up with TRBD1. Germline trimming cut 4 bases from V and 1 base from J; bases unmatched to any gene: 7. Germline assignment: CDR1 DFQATT and CDR2 SNEGSKA (reference sequence). The CDR3 is made up of 15 amino acids. This CDR3 reads CSATSTGLSNQPQHF. DNA of the CDR3: TGCAGTGCTACATCGACAGGGTTGAGCAATCAGCCCCAGCATTTT.

J is TRBJ1-6 and V is TRBV30; D might be TRBD1 (6 bases). This CDR3 has 15 amino acids. V gave up 6 bases and J gave up 8 bases, with 20 bases separating them. Germline values: CDR1 GTSNPN, CDR2 SVGIG (reference sequence). The CDR3 loop is CACSLLTGGDSPLHF. For the CDR3, the DNA is TGTGCCTGCTCCCTCTTGACAGGTGGCGATTCACCCCTCCACTTT.

The chain uses TRBV5-1 and TRBJ2-7, with TRBD1 matching over 7 bases. The CDR3 totals 11 residues. J was trimmed by 6 bases and V by 4 bases; bases with no gene match: 1. CDR1 and CDR2 (germline): SGHRS, YFSETQ. CDR3 nucleotides: TGCGCCAGCAGCCGGGACAGCGAGCAGTACGTC. Protein sequence: CASSRDSEQYV.

This clonotype came up many times. The chain has TRBV7-8 and TRBJ2-3; no firm D call. V lost 5 bases and J 2 bases, leaving 17 bases between the germline ends. Germline values: CDR1 SGHVS, CDR2 FQNEAQ. The length of the CDR3 is 16 residues. Written as DNA, the CDR3 is TGTGCCAGCAGCCCCCGCACAGTCGCCCTCACAGATACGCAGTATTTT. Translated: CASSPRTVALTDTQYF.

In this sample, this clonotype turned up a few times. CDR3 residues: CASRLRSGSSGANVLTF. CDR3 nucleotides: TGTGCCAGCAGACTTAGATCCGGGAGCTCTGGGGCCAACGTCCTGACTTTC. The gene calls are TRBV11-2 and TRBJ2-6, with D possibly TRBD2 on 6 matching bases. The CDR3 consists of 17 residues. Germline V gives CDR1 SGHAT, CDR2 FQNNGV. V gave up 6 bases and J gave up 0 bases, with 15 bases separating them.

V is TRBV28 and J is TRBJ2-3; 12 bases align to TRBD2. This CDR3 has 15 amino acids. CDR1 and CDR2 (germline): MDHEN, SYDVKM. Trimming at V came to 7 bases and at J to 3 bases, leaving 5 bases not matched to a gene. The CDR3 sequence: CASTSGGVGTDTQYF. The DNA of the CDR3 is TGTGCCAGCACTAGCGGGGGGGTTGGGACAGATACGCAGTATTTT.

This clonotype was observed a handful of times. The V call is TRBV5-1, the J call TRBJ1-4; D not certain. Germline V gives CDR1 SGHRS, CDR2 YFSETQ. The CDR3 is made up of 16 amino acids. Trimming removed 5 bases at V and 0 bases at J, with 14 bases between. The CDR3, as DNA: TGCGCCAGCAGTCGAGGAACAGCCCCAACTAATGAAAAACTGTTTTTT. Protein product: CASSRGTAPTNEKLFF.

The V gene is TRBV4-3, the J gene TRBJ1-1, with D unclear. Trimming cost V 0 bases and J 1 base, with 12 bases left between them. The CDR3 extends over 16 amino acids. Germline loops: CDR1 LGHNA, CDR2 YSLEER. The CDR3 bases are TGCGCCAGCAGCCAAGATTTAGGGCTTTCGAACACTGAAGCTTTCTTT. Amino acids: CASSQDLGLSNTEAFF.